Each of the 31 T cell receptor beta chains below was sequenced from the same sample in a study of CD8 T cells in Susac syndrome. Random hexamers were used to reverse transcribe an amount of roughly 0.5 to 1 ug RNA. TCRdb redid the calling of the immunoSEQ multiplex PCR reads with MiXCR, one entry per CDR3 protein. Found here are roughly 200,000 distinct CDR3 sequences, 95% of them singletons; the top ten hold approximately 0.094%. The sequenced sample was CD4+ T cells from PBMCs. The source of these receptors is a human donor in good health.

The chain is built from TRBV29-1 and TRBJ2-1, with 8 bases identical to TRBD2. The V gene end was trimmed by 6 bases and the J gene end by 8 bases; junction bases not matched to a gene: 3. Germline CDR1 is SQVTM and CDR2 is ANQGSEA. This CDR3 is built from 11 residues. In DNA, the CDR3 is TGCAGCGTAGGACTAGCCGATGAGCAGTTCTTC. Its protein is CSVGLADEQFF.

V usage is TRBV7-3 and J usage is TRBJ2-2; 9 bases match TRBD1. V gave up 4 bases and J gave up 3 bases; unmatched junction bases: 6. This CDR3 has 16 amino acids. Germline V lookup: CDR1 SGHTA, CDR2 FQGTGA. The chain's CDR3 is CASSSRRTGDTGELFF. CDR3 sequence (DNA): TGTGCCAGCAGCTCTCGAAGGACAGGGGACACCGGGGAGCTGTTTTTT.

The chain joins TRBV6-2 or TRBV6-3 to TRBJ2-2; D call uncertain. This CDR3 region has 13 residues. Germline V gene data show CDR1 as MNHEY and CDR2 as SVGEGT. Deletions cut 7 bases from V and 4 bases from J, with 10 bases between. The CDR3 DNA sequence: TGTGCCAGCAAACAAGCGAGCACCGGGGAGCTGTTTTTT. This encodes CASKQASTGELFF.

This clonotype has just a few counts. The CDR3 DNA follows: TGCGCCAGCAGCTTGGAGGGGGCAGGTTCACCCCTCCACTTT. Translation gives CASSLEGAGSPLHF. This rearrangement joins TRBV5-1 to TRBJ1-6, with 7 bases fitting TRBD1. Germline V gene data show CDR1 as SGHRS and CDR2 as YFSETQ. Trimming cost V 0 bases and J 9 bases; bases outside gene matches: 3. This CDR3 spans 14 amino acids. Complete variable domain (other parts from reference TRBV5-1 and TRBJ1-6): KAGVTQTPRYLIKTRGQQVTLSCSPISGHRSVSWYQQTPGQGLQFLFEYFSETQRNKGNFPGRFSGRQFSNSRSEMNVSTLELGDSALYLCASSLEGAGSPLHFGNGTRLTVT.

This chain connects TRBV20-1 to TRBJ1-5, with 7 bases identical to TRBD1. Germline CDR1 DFQATT, CDR2 SNEGSKA (reference sequence). V was clipped by 1 base and J by 2 bases; unmatched bases: 2. This CDR3 contains 14 residues. Here the CDR3 reads CSARVRGGNQPQHF. DNA of the CDR3: TGCAGTGCTAGAGTCAGGGGGGGCAATCAGCCCCAGCATTTT.

The chain carries TRBV20-1 and TRBJ2-7; the D is unclear. Deletions cut 6 bases from V and 2 bases from J, with 11 bases between. The CDR3 sequence is 12 residues long. The germline CDR1 and CDR2 sequences are DFQATT and SNEGSKA (reference sequence). The CDR3 protein is CSASPQTYEQYV. The DNA for the CDR3 is TGCAGTGCCTCCCCCCAGACCTACGAGCAGTACGTC.

This clonotype was seen only a few times. The V and J genes are TRBV15 and TRBJ1-2, with 11 positions matching TRBD1. With V trimmed by 6 bases and J by 2 bases, 2 bases remained unmatched. Per germline, CDR1 LNHNV and CDR2 YYDKDF (reference sequence). The CDR3 is 14 residues long. CDR3 protein: CATSRDRGNYGYTF. The CDR3 nucleotides read TGTGCCACCAGTCGGGACAGGGGGAACTATGGCTACACCTTC.

This clonotype showed up just once. The rearrangement links TRBV20-1 to TRBJ1-5; weak D call: TRBD1 (5 bases). The germline gives CDR1 DFQATT, CDR2 SNEGSKA (reference sequence). Trimming took 5 bases from V and 3 from J, leaving 17 bases between them. CDR3 length equals 15 residues. CDR3 sequence: CSAHWGERDNQPQHF. The CDR3 DNA sequence: TGCAGTGCTCATTGGGGGGAAAGGGACAATCAGCCCCAGCATTTT.

The rearrangement links TRBV9 to TRBJ1-5; 9 bases agree with TRBD1. Germline assignment: CDR1 SGDLS and CDR2 YYNGEE. The CDR3 is 17 residues long. With 0 bases clipped from V and 0 bases from J, the junction kept 4 bases outside the gene matches. CDR3 residues: CASSVVGQGYSNQPQHF. In DNA form, the CDR3 reads TGTGCCAGCAGCGTAGTGGGACAGGGCTATAGCAATCAGCCCCAGCATTTT.

The rearrangement uses TRBV10-3 and TRBJ2-3; no clear D. The germline gives CDR1 ENHRY, CDR2 SYGVKD. V was cut by 0 bases and J by 3 bases, with 7 bases left in between. This CDR3 has 14 amino acids. The CDR3 nucleotides read TGTGCCATCAGTGAGTCCCGCGAGACAGATACGCAGTATTTT. Its translation: CAISESRETDTQYF.

The CDR3 DNA sequence: TGTGCCAGCAGTGCCCGACTAGGGGCCGTAGAGACCCAGTACTTC. Translation: CASSARLGAVETQYF. The chain combines TRBV27 with TRBJ2-5; tentative D call: TRBD2 (6 bases). The CDR3 covers 15 residues. Germline assignment: CDR1 MNHEY and CDR2 SMNVEV (reference sequence). V shed 5 bases and J shed 4 bases, with 17 bases lying between them.

V and J are TRBV20-1 and TRBJ2-7, with a possible D match to TRBD1 (6 bases). Germline assignment: CDR1 DFQATT and CDR2 SNEGSKA (reference sequence). Trimming removed 2 bases from V and 2 bases from J, with 13 bases in between. The CDR3 consists of 14 residues. The CDR3: CSARHQGPTYEQYF. The CDR3 coding sequence is TGCAGTGCTAGACATCAGGGGCCGACCTACGAGCAGTACTTC.

The rearrangement links TRBV14 to TRBJ2-1; D is ambiguous. This CDR3 contains 11 residues. CDR1 is SGHDN, CDR2 FVKESK, per germline. Trimming left V 0 bases short and J 9 bases short, with 3 bases between. The CDR3 loop reads CASSQDSEQFF. For the CDR3, the DNA is TGTGCCAGCAGCCAAGATTCTGAGCAGTTCTTC.

J is TRBJ2-5 and V is TRBV10-3, with TRBD2 matching over 7 bases. Germline V CDR1 and CDR2: ENHRY, SYGVKD. Trimming cost V 8 bases and J 5 bases; bases outside gene matches: 2. The CDR3 sequence is 11 residues long. The CDR3, as DNA: TGTGCCATCGGGGGAGGGGAGACCCAGTACTTC. Residues: CAIGGGETQYF.

This chain uses TRBV15 with TRBJ2-7; the D is unclear. The CDR3 loop spans 13 amino acids. CDR1 is LNHNV and CDR2 is YYDKDF in the germline V gene (reference sequence). V gave up 0 bases and J gave up 3 bases, with 6 bases separating them. CDR3 bases: TGTGCCACCAGCAGAGATTTGGGCTACGAGCAGTACTTC. Its translation: CATSRDLGYEQYF.

The rearrangement joins TRBV7-2 to TRBJ2-4; 8 nucleotides line up with TRBD1. Germline loops: CDR1 SGHTA, CDR2 FQGNSA. CDR3 length: 15 amino acids. The junction had 9 bases not matched to a gene; V was cut back by 5 bases and J by 6 bases. The CDR3 sequence: CASSPSLDRGNIQYF. For the CDR3, the DNA is TGTGCCAGCAGCCCCTCCTTAGACAGGGGAAACATTCAGTACTTC.

The chain recombines TRBV11-2 with TRBJ2-7; the D gene could be TRBD1 or TRBD2 (6 bases each). The V end was cut by 5 bases, the J end by 0 bases, with 20 bases between. The CDR3 loop spans 17 amino acids. CDR1 is SGHAT, CDR2 FQNNGV, per germline. Here the CDR3 DNA reads TGTGCCAGCAGCACCAGCGTGAGGGGGGCCAACTCCTACGAGCAGTACTTC. Translation: CASSTSVRGANSYEQYF.

The chain links TRBV7-2 to TRBJ2-7; 8 nucleotides line up with TRBD1. J lost 6 bases, V lost 3 bases, and 4 bases had no gene match. The CDR3 is made up of 13 amino acids. Germline lookup yields CDR1 SGHTA and CDR2 FQGNSA. The CDR3 reads CASSLQGAGEQYV. CDR3 coding DNA: TGTGCCAGCAGCTTGCAGGGGGCCGGCGAGCAGTACGTC.

The chain combines TRBV5-1 with TRBJ1-2; tentative D call: TRBD1 (6 bases). V lost 0 bases and J lost 9, with 15 bases in between. The CDR3 has 14 amino acids. Germline lookup yields CDR1 SGHRS and CDR2 YFSETQ. CDR3 sequence reads: CASSLELEGGSYTF. The CDR3 nucleotides are TGCGCCAGCAGCTTGGAACTCGAGGGGGGGAGCTACACCTTC.

This chain joins TRBV24-1 and TRBJ1-1; possible D gene TRBD1, 5 bases. Trimming removed 7 bases from V and 2 bases from J, with 25 bases in between. The germline V gene encodes CDR1 KGHDR and CDR2 SFDVKD. The CDR3 is 18 residues long. The CDR3 reads CATRLIRGPGDDNTEAFF. CDR3 in DNA: TGTGCCACCAGGCTGATAAGAGGCCCCGGGGACGACAACACTGAAGCTTTCTTT.

This clonotype came up once. The chain is built from TRBV9 and TRBJ2-7, with D perhaps TRBD2 (6 bases). With 3 bases removed from V and 6 bases from J, the gap between germline ends came to 13 bases. This CDR3 is built from 13 residues. CDR1 is SGDLS and CDR2 is YYNGEE in the germline V gene. This CDR3 is CASSASTRSEQYF. The CDR3, as DNA: TGTGCCAGCAGCGCTTCGACTAGATCCGAGCAGTACTTC.

The V call is TRBV28, the J call TRBJ1-1, with D unresolved. CDR1 and CDR2 (germline): MDHEN, SYDVKM. The CDR3 covers 11 residues. V lost 6 bases and J lost 2, with 4 bases in between. The CDR3 nucleotides are TGTGCCAGCAGATCTAACACTGAAGCTTTCTTT. This encodes CASRSNTEAFF.

This clonotype was seen more than once but under ten times. The chain couples TRBV5-6 to TRBJ2-7; no definite D call. The V gene lost 4 bases and the J gene lost 4 bases, with 12 bases spanning the gap. CDR3 size: 13 residues. Germline V gene data show CDR1 as SGHDT and CDR2 as YYEEEE. The CDR3 sequence is CASSLDTSYEQYF. In DNA form, the CDR3 reads TGTGCCAGCAGCCTGGATACCTCATACGAGCAGTACTTC.

This sequence joins TRBV5-1 and TRBJ2-1; no clear D. Looked up from germline, CDR1 is SGHRS and CDR2 is YFSETQ. This CDR3 has 12 amino acids. Trimming cost V 0 bases and J 12 bases, with 10 bases left between them. CDR3 sequence (DNA): TGCGCCAGCAGCTTGGGAGAAACTTCGCAGTTCTTC. Protein product: CASSLGETSQFF. Full variable domain (rest looked up from reference TRBV5-1 and TRBJ2-1): KAGVTQTPRYLIKTRGQQVTLSCSPISGHRSVSWYQQTPGQGLQFLFEYFSETQRNKGNFPGRFSGRQFSNSRSEMNVSTLELGDSALYLCASSLGETSQFFGPGTRLTVL.

This clonotype has just a few counts. The rearrangement joins TRBV6-1 to TRBJ1-1; D may be TRBD1 (6 bases). CDR1 MNHNS and CDR2 SASEGT come from the germline V gene. V gave up 7 bases and J gave up 7 bases, with 13 bases separating them. The CDR3 contains 12 residues. The CDR3 region is CASNPGDGEAFF. CDR3 nucleotide sequence: TGTGCCAGCAATCCAGGGGATGGTGAAGCTTTCTTT.

The rearrangement uses TRBV4-1 and TRBJ2-3, with unresolved D. The CDR3 length is 17 residues. Germline CDR1 MGHRA, CDR2 YSYEKL. Deletions cut 1 base from V and 2 bases from J, with 16 bases between. The CDR3 DNA reads TGCGCCAGCAGCCAAGCCAACAGCAACCGGCTCACAGATACGCAGTATTTT. Its translation is CASSQANSNRLTDTQYF.

The rearrangement links TRBV3-1 to TRBJ1-5; D not resolved. Trimming left V 3 bases short and J 5 bases short, with 8 bases between. This CDR3 spans 13 amino acids. Germline loops: CDR1 LGHDT, CDR2 YNNKEL (reference sequence). The CDR3, as DNA: TGTGCCAGCAGCCAGCCGGGATATCAGCCCCAGCATTTT. The encoded protein is CASSQPGYQPQHF. Full variable domain (remainder filled in from reference TRBV3-1 and TRBJ1-5): DTAVSQTPKYLVTQMGNDKSIKCEQNLGHDTMYWYKQDSKKFLKIMFSYNNKELIINETVPNRFSPKSPDKAHLNLHINSLELGDSAVYFCASSQPGYQPQHFGDGTRLSIL.

The rearrangement joins TRBV4-1 to TRBJ2-7; 8 bases agree with TRBD2. The germline CDR1 and CDR2 sequences are MGHRA and YSYEKL. CDR3 length equals 16 residues. Trimming took 0 bases from V and 6 from J; bases not matched to a gene: 10. For the CDR3, the DNA is TGCGCCAGCAGCCAAGATGCCAGCGGGGGACCCGTCGAGCAGTACTTC. It codes for CASSQDASGGPVEQYF.

V gene TRBV6-1 combines with J gene TRBJ2-7; D is ambiguous. The CDR3 spans 14 residues. Germline assignment: CDR1 MNHNS and CDR2 SASEGT. Trimming removed 7 bases from V and 0 bases from J, with 13 bases in between. CDR3 in amino acids: CASTEALPSYEQYF. The CDR3 DNA reads as TGTGCCAGCACCGAGGCATTACCCTCCTACGAGCAGTACTTC.

The V and J genes are TRBV7-9 and TRBJ2-4; 7 bases agree with TRBD1. Germline CDR1 and CDR2: SEHNR and FQNEAQ (reference sequence). The CDR3 sequence is 14 residues long. Germline trimming cut 5 bases from V and 14 bases from J; bases unmatched to any gene: 15. As DNA, the CDR3 is TGTGCCAGCAGCACACCCCCTCCGGACAGGCAGAAGTACTTC. It encodes CASSTPPPDRQKYF.

This chain connects TRBV9 to TRBJ2-1; TRBD2 matches at 8 bases. J gave up 8 bases and V 3 bases, and 4 bases lay outside the gene matches. Germline V CDR1 and CDR2: SGDLS, YYNGEE. The CDR3 contains 13 residues. CDR3 in amino acids: CASSGLALDEQFF. The CDR3 nucleotides are TGTGCCAGCAGCGGACTAGCGCTCGATGAGCAGTTCTTC.